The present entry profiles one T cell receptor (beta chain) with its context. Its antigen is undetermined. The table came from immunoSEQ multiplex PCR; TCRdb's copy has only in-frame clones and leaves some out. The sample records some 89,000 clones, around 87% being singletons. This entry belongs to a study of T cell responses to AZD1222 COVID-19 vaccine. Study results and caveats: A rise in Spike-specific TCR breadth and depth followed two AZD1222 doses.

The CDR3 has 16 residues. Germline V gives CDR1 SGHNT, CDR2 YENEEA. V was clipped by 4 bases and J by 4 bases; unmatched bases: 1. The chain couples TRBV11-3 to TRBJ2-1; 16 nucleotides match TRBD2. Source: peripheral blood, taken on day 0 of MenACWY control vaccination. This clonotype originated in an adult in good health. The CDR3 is CASSSGLAGGYNEQFF. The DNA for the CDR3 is TGTGCCAGCAGCTCGGGACTAGCGGGAGGGTACAATGAGCAGTTCTTC. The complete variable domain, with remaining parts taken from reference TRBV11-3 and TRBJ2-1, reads EAGVVQSPRYKIIEKKQPVAFWCNPISGHNTLYWYLQNLGQGPELLIRYENEEAVDDSQLPKDRFSAERLKGVDSTLKIQPAELGDSAVYLCASSSGLAGGYNEQFFGPGTRLTVL.